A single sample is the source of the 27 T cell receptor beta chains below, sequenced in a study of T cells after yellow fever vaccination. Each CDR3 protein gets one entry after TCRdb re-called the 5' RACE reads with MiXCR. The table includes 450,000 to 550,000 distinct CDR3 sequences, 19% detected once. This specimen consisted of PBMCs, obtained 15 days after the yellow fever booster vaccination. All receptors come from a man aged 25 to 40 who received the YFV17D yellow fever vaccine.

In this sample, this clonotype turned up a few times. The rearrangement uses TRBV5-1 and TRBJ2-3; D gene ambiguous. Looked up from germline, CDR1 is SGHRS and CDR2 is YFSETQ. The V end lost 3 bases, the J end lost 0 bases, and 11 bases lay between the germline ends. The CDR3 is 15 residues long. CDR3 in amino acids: CASSSVPLSTDTQYF. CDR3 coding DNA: TGCGCCAGCAGCTCAGTCCCACTTAGCACAGATACGCAGTATTTT.

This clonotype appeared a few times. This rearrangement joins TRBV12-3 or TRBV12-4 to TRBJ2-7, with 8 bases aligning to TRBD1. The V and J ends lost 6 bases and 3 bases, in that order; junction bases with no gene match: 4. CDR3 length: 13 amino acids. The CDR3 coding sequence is TGTGCCAGCAGCCCGACAGGGGTCTACGAGCAGTACTTC. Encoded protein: CASSPTGVYEQYF.

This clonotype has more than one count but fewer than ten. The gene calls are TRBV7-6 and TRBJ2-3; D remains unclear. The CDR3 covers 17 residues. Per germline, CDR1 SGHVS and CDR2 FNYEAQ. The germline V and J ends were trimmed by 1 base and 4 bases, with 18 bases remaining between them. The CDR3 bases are TGTGCCAGCAGCTTAGTAACCGACGGACGTGGGGCAGATACGCAGTATTTT. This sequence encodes CASSLVTDGRGADTQYF.

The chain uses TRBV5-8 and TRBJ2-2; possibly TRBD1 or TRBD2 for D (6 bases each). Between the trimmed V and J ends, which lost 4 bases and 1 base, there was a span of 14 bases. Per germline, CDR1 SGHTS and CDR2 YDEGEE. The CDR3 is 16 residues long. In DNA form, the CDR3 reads TGTGCCAGCAGCACAAAGGAGGGACAGAACACCGGGGAGCTGTTTTTT. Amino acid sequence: CASSTKEGQNTGELFF.

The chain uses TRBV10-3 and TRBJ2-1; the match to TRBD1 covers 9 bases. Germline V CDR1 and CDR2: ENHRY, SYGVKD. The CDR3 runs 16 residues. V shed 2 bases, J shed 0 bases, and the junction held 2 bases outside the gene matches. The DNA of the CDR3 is TGTGCCATCAGTGAGGCGGACAGGGGCTCCTACAATGAGCAGTTCTTC. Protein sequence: CAISEADRGSYNEQFF.

The CDR3 nucleotides are TGTGCCAGCAGTTACGACAGGGGGGCCTACGAGCAGTACTTC. Translated: CASSYDRGAYEQYF. The rearrangement uses TRBV6-2 or TRBV6-3 and TRBJ2-7, with 9 bases lining up with TRBD1. Per the germline V gene, CDR1 is MNHEY and CDR2 is SVGEGT. V gave up 2 bases and J gave up 2 bases; unmatched junction bases: 1. The CDR3 totals 14 residues.

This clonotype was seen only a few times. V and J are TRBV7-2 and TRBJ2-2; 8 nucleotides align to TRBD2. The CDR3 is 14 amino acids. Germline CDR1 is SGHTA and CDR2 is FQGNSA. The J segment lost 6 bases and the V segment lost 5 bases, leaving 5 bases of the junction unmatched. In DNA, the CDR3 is TGTGCCAGCAGCCCGGGAGGGGAGGCCGGGGAGCTGTTTTTT. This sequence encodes CASSPGGEAGELFF.

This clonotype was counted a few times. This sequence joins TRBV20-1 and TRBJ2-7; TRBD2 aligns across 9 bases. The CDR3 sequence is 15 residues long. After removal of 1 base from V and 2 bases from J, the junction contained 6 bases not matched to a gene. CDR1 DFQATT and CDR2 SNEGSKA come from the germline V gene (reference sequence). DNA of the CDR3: TGCAGTGCTAGAGGAATGGCGGGAGGGCCCTACGAGCAGTACTTC. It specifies CSARGMAGGPYEQYF.

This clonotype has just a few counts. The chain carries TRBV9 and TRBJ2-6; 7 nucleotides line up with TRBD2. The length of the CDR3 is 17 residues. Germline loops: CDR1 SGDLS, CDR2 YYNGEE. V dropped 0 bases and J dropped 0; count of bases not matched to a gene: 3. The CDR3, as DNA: TGTGCCAGCAGCGTAGGGGACTATCTCTCTGGGGCCAACGTCCTGACTTTC. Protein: CASSVGDYLSGANVLTF. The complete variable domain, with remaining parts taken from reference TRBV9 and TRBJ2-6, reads DSGVTQTPKHLITATGQRVTLRCSPRSGDLSVYWYQQSLDQGLQFLIQYYNGEERAKGNILERFSAQQFPDLHSELNLSSLELGDSALYFCASSVGDYLSGANVLTFGAGSRLTVL.

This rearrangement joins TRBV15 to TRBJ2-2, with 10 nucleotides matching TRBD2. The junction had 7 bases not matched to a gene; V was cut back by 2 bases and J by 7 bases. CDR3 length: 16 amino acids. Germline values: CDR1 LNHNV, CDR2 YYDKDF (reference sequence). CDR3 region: CATSRPGTSAYGELFF. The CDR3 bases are TGTGCCACCAGCAGACCAGGGACTAGCGCGTACGGGGAGCTGTTTTTT.

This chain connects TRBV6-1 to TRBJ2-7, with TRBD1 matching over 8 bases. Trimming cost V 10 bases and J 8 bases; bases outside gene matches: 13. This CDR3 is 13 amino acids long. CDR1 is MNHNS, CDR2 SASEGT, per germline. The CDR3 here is CATFPTRGRKQYF. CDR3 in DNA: TGTGCCACCTTTCCTACCAGGGGGCGAAAGCAGTACTTC.

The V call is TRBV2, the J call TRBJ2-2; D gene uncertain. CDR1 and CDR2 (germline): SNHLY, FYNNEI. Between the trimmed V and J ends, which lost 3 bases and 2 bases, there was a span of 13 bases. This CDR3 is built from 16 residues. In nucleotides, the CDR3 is TGTGCCAGCAGTGATCCAACAGAGATAAACACCGGGGAGCTGTTTTTT. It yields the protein CASSDPTEINTGELFF.

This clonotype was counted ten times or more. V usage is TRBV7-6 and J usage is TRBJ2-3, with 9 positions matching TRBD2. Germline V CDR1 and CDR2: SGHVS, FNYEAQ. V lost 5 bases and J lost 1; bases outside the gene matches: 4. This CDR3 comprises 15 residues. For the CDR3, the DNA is TGTGCCAGCAGCAAATTAGCGGGAGGCACAGATACGCAGTATTTT. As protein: CASSKLAGGTDTQYF. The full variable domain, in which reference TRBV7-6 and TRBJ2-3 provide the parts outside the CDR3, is GAGVSQSPRYKVTKRGQDVALRCDPISGHVSLYWYRQALGQGPEFLTYFNYEAQQDKSGLPNDRFSAERPEGSISTLTIQRTEQRDSAMYRCASSKLAGGTDTQYFGPGTRLTVL.

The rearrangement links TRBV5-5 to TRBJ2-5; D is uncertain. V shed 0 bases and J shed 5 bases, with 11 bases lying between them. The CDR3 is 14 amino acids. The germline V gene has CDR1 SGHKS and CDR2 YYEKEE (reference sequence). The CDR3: CASSLESPFETQYF. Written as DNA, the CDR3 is TGTGCCAGCAGCTTGGAAAGTCCGTTTGAGACCCAGTACTTC.

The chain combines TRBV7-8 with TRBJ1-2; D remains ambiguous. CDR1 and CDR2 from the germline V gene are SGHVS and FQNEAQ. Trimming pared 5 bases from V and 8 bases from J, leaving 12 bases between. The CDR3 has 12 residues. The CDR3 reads CASSPTTGGYTF. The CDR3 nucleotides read TGTGCCAGCAGCCCCACCACTGGAGGCTACACCTTC.

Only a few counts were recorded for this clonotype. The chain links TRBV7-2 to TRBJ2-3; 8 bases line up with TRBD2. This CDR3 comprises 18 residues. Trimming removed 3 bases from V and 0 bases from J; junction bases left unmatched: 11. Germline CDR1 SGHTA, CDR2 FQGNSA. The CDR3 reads CASSFATASGLSTDTQYF. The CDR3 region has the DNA TGTGCCAGCAGCTTCGCAACGGCTAGCGGGCTAAGCACAGATACGCAGTATTTT.

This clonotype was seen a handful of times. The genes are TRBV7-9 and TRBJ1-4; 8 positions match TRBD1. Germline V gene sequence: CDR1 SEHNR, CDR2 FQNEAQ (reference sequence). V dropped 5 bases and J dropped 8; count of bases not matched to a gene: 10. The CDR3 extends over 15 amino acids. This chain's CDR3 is CASSPAGTGLEKLFF. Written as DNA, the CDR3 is TGTGCCAGCAGCCCGGCCGGGACAGGTCTCGAAAAACTGTTTTTT.

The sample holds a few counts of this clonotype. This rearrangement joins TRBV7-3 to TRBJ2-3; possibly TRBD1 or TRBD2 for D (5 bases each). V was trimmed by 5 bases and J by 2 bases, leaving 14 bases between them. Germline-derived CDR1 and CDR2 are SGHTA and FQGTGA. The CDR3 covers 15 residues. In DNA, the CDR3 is TGTGCCAGCAGCCCCCGGGACCACAACACAGATACGCAGTATTTT. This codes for CASSPRDHNTDTQYF.

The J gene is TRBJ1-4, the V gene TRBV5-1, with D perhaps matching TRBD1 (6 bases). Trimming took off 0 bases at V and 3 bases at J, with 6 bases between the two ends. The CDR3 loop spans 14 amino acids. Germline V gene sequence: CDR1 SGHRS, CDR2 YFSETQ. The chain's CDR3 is CASSLGTANEKLFF. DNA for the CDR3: TGCGCCAGCAGCTTGGGGACAGCTAATGAAAAACTGTTTTTT.

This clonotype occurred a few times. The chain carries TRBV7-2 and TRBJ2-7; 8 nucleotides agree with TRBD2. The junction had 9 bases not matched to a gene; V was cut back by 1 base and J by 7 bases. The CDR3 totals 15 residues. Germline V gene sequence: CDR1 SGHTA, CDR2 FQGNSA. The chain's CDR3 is CASSLVGLAPGEQYF. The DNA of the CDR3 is TGTGCCAGCAGCTTAGTAGGACTAGCTCCCGGGGAGCAGTACTTC.

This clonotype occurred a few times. This CDR3 is CASSFPDHSGEQFF. The CDR3, as DNA: TGTGCCAGCAGTTTCCCGGACCATTCAGGGGAGCAGTTCTTC. The chain recombines TRBV6-5 with TRBJ2-1; the D gene is possibly TRBD1 (5 bases). Germline CDR1 and CDR2: MNHEY and SVGAGI. The CDR3 contains 14 residues. Trimming pared 4 bases from V and 10 bases from J, leaving 17 bases between.

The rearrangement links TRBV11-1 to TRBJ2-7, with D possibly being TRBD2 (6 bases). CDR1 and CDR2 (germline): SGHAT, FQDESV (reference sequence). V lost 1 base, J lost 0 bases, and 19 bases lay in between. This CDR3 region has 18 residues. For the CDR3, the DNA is TGTGCCAGCAGCTTAGGGGGGGTCAACTACTTGAGCTCCTACGAGCAGTACTTC. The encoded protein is CASSLGGVNYLSSYEQYF.

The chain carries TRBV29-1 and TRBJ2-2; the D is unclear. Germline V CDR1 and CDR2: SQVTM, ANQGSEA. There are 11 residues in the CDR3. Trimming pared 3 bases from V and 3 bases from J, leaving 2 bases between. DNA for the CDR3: TGCAGCGTTGATTACACCGGGGAGCTGTTTTTT. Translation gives CSVDYTGELFF.

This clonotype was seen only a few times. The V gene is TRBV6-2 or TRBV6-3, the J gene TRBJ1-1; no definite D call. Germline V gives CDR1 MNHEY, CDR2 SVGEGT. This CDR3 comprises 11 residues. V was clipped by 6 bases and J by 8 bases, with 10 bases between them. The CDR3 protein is CASSDGREAFF. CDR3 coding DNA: TGTGCCAGCAGCGACGGGCGGGAAGCTTTCTTT.

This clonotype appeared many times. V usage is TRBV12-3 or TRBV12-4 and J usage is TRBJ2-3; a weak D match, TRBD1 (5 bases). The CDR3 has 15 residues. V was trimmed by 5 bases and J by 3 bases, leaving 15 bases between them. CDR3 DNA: TGTGCCAGCAGTCTAAGGGGCGTCGGGACAGATACGCAGTATTTT. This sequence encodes CASSLRGVGTDTQYF.

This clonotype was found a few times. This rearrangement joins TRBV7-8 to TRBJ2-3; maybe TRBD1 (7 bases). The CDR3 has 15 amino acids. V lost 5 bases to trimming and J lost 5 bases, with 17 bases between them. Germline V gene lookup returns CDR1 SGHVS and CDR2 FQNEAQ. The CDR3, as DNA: TGTGCCAGCAGCGGGGGAGGCGGGACAGAAGATACGCAGTATTTT. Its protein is CASSGGGGTEDTQYF.

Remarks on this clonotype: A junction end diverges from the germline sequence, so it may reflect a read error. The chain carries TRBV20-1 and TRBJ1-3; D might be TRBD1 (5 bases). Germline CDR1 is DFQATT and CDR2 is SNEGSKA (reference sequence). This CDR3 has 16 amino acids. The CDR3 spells CCARGWRGPPGNTIYF. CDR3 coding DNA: TGCTGTGCTAGAGGGTGGCGGGGCCCCCCTGGAAACACCATATATTTT.